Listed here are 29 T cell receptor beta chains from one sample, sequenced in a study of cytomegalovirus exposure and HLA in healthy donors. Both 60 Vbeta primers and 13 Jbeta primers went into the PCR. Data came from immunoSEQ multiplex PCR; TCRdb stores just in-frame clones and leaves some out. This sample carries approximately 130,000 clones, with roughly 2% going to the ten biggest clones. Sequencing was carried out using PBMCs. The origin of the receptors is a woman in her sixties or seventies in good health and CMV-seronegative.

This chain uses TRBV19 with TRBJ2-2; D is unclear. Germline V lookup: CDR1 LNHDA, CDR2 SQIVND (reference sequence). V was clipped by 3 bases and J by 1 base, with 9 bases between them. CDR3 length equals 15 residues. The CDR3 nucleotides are TGTGCCAGTAGTATTGCTGGGCAGAACACCGGGGAGCTGTTTTTT. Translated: CASSIAGQNTGELFF.

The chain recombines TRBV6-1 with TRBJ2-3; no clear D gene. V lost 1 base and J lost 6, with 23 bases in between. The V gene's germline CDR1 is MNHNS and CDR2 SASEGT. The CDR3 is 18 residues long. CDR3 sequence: CASSEGLSSWAGGDTQYF. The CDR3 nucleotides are TGTGCCAGCAGTGAAGGATTATCCAGCTGGGCCGGTGGTGATACGCAGTATTTT.

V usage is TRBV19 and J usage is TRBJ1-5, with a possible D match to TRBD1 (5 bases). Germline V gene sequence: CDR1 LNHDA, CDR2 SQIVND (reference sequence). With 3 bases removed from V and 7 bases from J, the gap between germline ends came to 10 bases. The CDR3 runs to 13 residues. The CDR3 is CASSMTVQQPQHF. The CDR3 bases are TGTGCCAGTAGTATGACAGTCCAACAGCCCCAGCATTTT.

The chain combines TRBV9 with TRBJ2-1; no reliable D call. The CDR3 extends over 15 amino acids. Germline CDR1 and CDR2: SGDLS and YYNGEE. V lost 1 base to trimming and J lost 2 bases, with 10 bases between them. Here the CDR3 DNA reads TGTGCCAGCAGCGTAACAGCTCTAACCTACAATGAGCAGTTCTTC. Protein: CASSVTALTYNEQFF.

Here the CDR3 reads CASRTRQGSTEAFF. DNA for the CDR3: TGTGCCAGCAGGACCCGACAGGGGAGCACTGAAGCTTTCTTT. The chain combines TRBV27 with TRBJ1-1; 8 nucleotides match TRBD1. This CDR3 region has 14 residues. With V trimmed by 6 bases and J by 4 bases, 7 bases remained unmatched. Germline V gene data show CDR1 as MNHEY and CDR2 as SMNVEV (reference sequence).

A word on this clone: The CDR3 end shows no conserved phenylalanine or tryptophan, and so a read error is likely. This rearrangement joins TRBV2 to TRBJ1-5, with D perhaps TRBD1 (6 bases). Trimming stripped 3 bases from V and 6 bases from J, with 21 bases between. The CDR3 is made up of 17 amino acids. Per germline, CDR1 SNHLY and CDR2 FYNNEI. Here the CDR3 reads CASSDPGQVTVRQPQHL. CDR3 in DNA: TGTGCCAGCAGTGATCCGGGACAAGTTACGGTTCGTCAGCCCCAGCATCTT.

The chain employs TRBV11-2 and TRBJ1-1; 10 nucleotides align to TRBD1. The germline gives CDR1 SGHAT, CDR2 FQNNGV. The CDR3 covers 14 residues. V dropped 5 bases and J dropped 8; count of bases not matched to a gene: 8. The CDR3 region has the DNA TGTGCCAGCAGCAGTCCCGGGACAGGGGCGGAAGCTTTCTTT. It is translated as CASSSPGTGAEAFF.

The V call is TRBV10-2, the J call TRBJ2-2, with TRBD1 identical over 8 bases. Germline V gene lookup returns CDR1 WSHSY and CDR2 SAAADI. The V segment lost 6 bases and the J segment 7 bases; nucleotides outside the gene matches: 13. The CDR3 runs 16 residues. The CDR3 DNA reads TGCGCCAGCAGACCGCCGGGACAGGCTGGTATCGGGGAGCTGTTTTTT. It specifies CASRPPGQAGIGELFF.

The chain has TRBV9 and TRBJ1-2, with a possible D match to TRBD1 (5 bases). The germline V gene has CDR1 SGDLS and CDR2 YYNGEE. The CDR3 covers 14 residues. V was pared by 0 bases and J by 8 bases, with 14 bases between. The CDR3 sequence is CASSVGQGTYGYTF. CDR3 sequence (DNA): TGTGCCAGCAGCGTAGGCCAGGGTACATACGGCTACACCTTC.

In nucleotides, the CDR3 is TGTGCCAGTAGTAACCCAGACAGTAAGACCCAGTACTTC. Translating gives CASSNPDSKTQYF. J is TRBJ2-5 and V is TRBV19; D possibly corresponds to TRBD1 (5 bases). V was pared by 4 bases and J by 6 bases, with 12 bases between. CDR3 length equals 13 residues. The germline V gene has CDR1 LNHDA and CDR2 SQIVND (reference sequence).

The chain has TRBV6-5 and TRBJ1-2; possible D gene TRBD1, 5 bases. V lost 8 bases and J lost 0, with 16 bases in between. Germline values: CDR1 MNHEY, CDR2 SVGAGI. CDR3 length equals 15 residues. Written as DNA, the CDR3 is TGTGCCAGCGGACAAACAGGAACGGCTAACTATGGCTACACCTTC. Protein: CASGQTGTANYGYTF.

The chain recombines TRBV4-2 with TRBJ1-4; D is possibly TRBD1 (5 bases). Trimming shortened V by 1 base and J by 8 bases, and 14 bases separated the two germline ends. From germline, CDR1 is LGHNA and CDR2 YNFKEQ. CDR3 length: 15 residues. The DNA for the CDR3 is TGTGCCAGCAGCCAAGTGGGGGGGGTTGAGGAAAAACTGTTTTTT. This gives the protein CASSQVGGVEEKLFF.

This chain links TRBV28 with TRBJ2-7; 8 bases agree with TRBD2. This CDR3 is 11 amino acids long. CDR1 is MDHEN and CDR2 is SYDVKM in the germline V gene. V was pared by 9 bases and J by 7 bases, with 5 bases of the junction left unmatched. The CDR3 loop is CASSGAGEQYF. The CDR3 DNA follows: TGTGCCAGTAGCGGGGCGGGGGAGCAGTACTTC.

CDR3 nucleotides: TGCGCCAGCAGCTTTACAGTGAACACTGAAGCTTTCTTT. Residues: CASSFTVNTEAFF. The genes are TRBV5-1 and TRBJ1-1; D ambiguous. The CDR3 consists of 13 residues. Germline values: CDR1 SGHRS, CDR2 YFSETQ. Trimming pared 2 bases from V and 0 bases from J, leaving 5 bases between.

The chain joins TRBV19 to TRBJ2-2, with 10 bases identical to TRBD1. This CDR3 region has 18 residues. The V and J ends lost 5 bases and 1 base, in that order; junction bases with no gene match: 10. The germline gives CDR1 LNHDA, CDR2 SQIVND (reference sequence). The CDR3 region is CASSVPPGQGMNTGELFF. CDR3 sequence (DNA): TGTGCCAGTAGTGTCCCCCCGGGACAGGGGATGAACACCGGGGAGCTGTTTTTT.

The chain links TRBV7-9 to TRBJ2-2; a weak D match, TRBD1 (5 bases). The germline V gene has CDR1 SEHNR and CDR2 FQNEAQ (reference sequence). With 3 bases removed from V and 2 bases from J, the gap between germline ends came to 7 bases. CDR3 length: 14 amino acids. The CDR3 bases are TGTGCCAGCAGCTTGACAGAAAACACCGGGGAGCTGTTTTTT. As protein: CASSLTENTGELFF. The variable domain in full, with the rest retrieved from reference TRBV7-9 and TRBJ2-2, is DTGVSQNPRHKITKRGQNVTFRCDPISEHNRLYWYRQTLGQGPEFLTYFQNEAQLEKSRLLSDRFSAERPKGSFSTLEIQRTEQGDSAMYLCASSLTENTGELFFGEGSRLTVL.

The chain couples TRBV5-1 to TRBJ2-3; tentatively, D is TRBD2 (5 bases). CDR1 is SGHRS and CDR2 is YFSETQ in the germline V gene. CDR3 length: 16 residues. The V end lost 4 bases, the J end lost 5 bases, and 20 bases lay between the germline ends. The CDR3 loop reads CASSDNARGGLDTQYF. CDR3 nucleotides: TGCGCCAGCAGCGATAATGCGCGCGGAGGTCTAGATACGCAGTATTTT.

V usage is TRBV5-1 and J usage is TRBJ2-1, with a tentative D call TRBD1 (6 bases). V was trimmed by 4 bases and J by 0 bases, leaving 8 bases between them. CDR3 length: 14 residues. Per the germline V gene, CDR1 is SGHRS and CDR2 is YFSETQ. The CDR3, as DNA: TGCGCCAGCAGCCGGACAGTCTCCTACAATGAGCAGTTCTTC. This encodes CASSRTVSYNEQFF.

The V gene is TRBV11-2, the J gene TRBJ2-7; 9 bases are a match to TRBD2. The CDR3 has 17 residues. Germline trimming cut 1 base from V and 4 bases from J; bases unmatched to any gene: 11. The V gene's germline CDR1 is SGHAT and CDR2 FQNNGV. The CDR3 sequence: CASSLVGIVAGVYEQYF. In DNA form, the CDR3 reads TGTGCCAGCAGCTTAGTAGGTATAGTAGCGGGAGTGTACGAGCAGTACTTC.

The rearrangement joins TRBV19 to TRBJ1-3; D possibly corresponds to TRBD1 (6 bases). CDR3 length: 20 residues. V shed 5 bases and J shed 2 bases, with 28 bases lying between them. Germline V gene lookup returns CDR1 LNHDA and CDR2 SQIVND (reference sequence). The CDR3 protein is CASSPRPLTGTIYPGNTIYF. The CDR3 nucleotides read TGTGCCAGTAGTCCGCGTCCCCTCACCGGGACAATTTATCCTGGAAACACCATATATTTT.

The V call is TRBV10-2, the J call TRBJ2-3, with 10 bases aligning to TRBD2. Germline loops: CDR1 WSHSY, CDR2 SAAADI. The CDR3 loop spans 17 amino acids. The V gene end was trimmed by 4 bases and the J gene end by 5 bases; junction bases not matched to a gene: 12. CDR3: CASSALAGEGWGDTQYF. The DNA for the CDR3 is TGCGCCAGCAGTGCCCTAGCGGGAGAGGGTTGGGGAGATACGCAGTATTTT.

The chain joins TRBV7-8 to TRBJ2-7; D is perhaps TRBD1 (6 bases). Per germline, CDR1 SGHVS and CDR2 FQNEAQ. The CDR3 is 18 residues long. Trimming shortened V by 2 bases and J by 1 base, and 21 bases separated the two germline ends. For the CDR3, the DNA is TGTGCCAGCAGCTTAAGCCCCCCCAGAAGGGGGAAATCCTACGAGCAGTACTTC. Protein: CASSLSPPRRGKSYEQYF.

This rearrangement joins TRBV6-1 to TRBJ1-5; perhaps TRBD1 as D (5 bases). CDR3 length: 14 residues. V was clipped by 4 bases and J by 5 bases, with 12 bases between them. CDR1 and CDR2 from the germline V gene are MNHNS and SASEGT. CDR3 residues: CASSADSTDQPQHF. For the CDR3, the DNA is TGTGCCAGCAGTGCCGACAGCACGGATCAGCCCCAGCATTTT.

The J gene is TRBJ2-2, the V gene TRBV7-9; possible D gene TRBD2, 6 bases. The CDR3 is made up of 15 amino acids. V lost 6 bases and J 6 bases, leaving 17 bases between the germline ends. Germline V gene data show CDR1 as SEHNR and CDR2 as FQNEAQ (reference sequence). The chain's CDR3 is CASSSAGSGAGELFF. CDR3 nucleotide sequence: TGTGCCAGCAGTTCGGCGGGGAGTGGGGCCGGGGAGCTGTTTTTT.

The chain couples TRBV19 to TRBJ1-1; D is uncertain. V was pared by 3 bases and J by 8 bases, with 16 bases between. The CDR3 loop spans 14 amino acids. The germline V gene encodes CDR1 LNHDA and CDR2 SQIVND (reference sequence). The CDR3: CASSMDGLTKEAFF. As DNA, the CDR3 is TGTGCCAGTAGTATGGATGGGCTTACGAAAGAAGCTTTCTTT.

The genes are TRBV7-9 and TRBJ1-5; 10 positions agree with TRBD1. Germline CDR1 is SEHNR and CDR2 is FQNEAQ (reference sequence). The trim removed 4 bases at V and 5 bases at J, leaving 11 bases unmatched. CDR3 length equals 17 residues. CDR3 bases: TGTGCCAGCAGCTCCTTCGAGAGGGACAGGGGAGATCAGCCCCAGCATTTT. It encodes CASSSFERDRGDQPQHF.

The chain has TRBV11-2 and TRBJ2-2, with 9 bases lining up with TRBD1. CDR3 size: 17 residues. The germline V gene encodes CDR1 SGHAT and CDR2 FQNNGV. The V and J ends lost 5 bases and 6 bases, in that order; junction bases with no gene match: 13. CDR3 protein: CASSPSPPGQGSGELFF. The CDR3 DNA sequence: TGTGCCAGCAGCCCATCTCCCCCGGGACAGGGATCCGGGGAGCTGTTTTTT. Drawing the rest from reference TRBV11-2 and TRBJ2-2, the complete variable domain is EAGVAQSPRYKIIEKRQSVAFWCNPISGHATLYWYQQILGQGPKLLIQFQNNGVVDDSQLPKDRFSAERLKGVDSTLKIQPAKLEDSAVYLCASSPSPPGQGSGELFFGEGSRLTVL.

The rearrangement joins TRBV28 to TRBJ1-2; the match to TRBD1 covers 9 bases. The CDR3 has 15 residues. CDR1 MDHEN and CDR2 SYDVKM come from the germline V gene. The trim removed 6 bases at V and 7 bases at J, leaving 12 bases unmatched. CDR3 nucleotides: TGTGCCAGCAGAAGTGCCGGGACAGGGTCACTTGGCTACACCTTC. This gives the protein CASRSAGTGSLGYTF.

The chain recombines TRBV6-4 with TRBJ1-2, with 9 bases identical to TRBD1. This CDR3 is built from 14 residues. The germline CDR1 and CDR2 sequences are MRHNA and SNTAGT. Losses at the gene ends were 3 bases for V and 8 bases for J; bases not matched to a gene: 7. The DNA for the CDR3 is TGTGCCAGCAGTGAGGAGGGGACAGGGAAGGGCTACACCTTC. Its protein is CASSEEGTGKGYTF.